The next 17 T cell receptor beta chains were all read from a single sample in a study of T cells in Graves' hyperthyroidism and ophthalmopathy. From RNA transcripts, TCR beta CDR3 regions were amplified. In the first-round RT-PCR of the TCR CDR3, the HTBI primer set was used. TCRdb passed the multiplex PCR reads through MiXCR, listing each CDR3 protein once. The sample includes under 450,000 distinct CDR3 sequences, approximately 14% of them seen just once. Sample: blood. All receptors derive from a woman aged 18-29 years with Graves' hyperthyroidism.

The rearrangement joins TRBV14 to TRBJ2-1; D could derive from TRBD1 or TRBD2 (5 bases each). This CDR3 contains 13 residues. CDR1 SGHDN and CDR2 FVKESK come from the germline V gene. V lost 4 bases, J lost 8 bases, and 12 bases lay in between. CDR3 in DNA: TGTGCCAGCAGCCCCGGGGCACGGTATGAGCAGTTCTTC. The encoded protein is CASSPGARYEQFF.

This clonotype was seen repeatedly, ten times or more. CDR3 amino acids: CSARENNEQFF. CDR3 nucleotide sequence: TGCAGTGCTAGAGAAAACAATGAGCAGTTCTTC. The chain carries TRBV20-1 and TRBJ2-1; D unresolved. V lost 0 bases and J lost 5, with 2 bases in between. Per germline, CDR1 DFQATT and CDR2 SNEGSKA (reference sequence). The CDR3 contains 11 residues.

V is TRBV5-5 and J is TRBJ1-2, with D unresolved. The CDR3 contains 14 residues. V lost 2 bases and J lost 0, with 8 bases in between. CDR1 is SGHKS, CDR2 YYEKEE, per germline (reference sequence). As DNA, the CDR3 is TGTGCCAGCAGCTTCGGCAGGTCTAACTATGGCTACACCTTC. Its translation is CASSFGRSNYGYTF.

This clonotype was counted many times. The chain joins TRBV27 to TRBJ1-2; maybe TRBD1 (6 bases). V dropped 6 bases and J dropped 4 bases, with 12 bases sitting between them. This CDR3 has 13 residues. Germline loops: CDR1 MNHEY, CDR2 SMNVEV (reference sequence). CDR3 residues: CASSDRDTYGYTF. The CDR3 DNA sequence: TGTGCCAGCAGCGACCGGGACACCTATGGCTACACCTTC.

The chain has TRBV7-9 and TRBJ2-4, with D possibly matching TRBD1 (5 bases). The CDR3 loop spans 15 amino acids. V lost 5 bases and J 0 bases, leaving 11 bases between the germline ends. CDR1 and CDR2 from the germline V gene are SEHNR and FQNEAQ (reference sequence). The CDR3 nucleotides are TGTGCCAGCAGCGCAAAAGGGGAAGCCAAAAACATTCAGTACTTC. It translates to CASSAKGEAKNIQYF.

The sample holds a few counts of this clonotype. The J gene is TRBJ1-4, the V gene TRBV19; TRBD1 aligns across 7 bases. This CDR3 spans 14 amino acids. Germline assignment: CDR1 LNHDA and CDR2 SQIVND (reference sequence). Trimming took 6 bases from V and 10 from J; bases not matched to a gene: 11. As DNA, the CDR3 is TGTGCCAGTAGGTCGGACAGGTTGTTGGGAAAACTGTTTTTT. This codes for CASRSDRLLGKLFF. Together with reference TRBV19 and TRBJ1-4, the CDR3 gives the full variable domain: DGGITQSPKYLFRKEGQNVTLSCEQNLNHDAMYWYRQDPGQGLRLIYYSQIVNDFQKGDIAEGYSVSREKKESFPLTVTSAQKNPTAFYLCASRSDRLLGKLFFGSGTQLSVL.

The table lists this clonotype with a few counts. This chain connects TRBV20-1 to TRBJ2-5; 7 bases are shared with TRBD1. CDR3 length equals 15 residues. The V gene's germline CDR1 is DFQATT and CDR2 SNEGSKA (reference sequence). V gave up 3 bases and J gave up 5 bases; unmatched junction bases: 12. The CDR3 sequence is CSASDRDQPVETQYF. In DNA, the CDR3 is TGCAGTGCTAGTGACAGGGACCAACCGGTGGAGACCCAGTACTTC.

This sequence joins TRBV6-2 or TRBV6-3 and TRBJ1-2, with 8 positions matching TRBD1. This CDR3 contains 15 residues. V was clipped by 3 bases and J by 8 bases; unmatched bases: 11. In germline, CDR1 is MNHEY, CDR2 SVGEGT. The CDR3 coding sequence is TGTGCCAGCAGTTATTTTTTTGCAGGGGGCGACGGCTACACCTTC. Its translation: CASSYFFAGGDGYTF.

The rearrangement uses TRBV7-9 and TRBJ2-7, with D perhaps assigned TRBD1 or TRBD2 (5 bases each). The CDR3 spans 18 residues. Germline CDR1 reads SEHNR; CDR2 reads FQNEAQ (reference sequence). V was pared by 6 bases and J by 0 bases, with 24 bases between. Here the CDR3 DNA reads TGTGCCAGCAGTCAACCTCGAAACTACCGGGACGCCTCCTACGAGCAGTACTTC. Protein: CASSQPRNYRDASYEQYF.

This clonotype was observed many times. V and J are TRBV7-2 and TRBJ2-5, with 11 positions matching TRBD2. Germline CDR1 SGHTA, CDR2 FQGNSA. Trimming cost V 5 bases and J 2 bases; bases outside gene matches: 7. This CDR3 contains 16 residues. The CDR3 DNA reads TGTGCCAGCAGCCCCGGGGTAGCGGGAGGGCAAGAGACCCAGTACTTC. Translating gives CASSPGVAGGQETQYF. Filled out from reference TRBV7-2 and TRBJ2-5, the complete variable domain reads GAGVSQSPSNKVTEKGKDVELRCDPISGHTALYWYRQSLGQGLEFLIYFQGNSAPDKSGLPSDRFSAERTGGSVSTLTIQRTQQEDSAVYLCASSPGVAGGQETQYFGPGTRLLVL.

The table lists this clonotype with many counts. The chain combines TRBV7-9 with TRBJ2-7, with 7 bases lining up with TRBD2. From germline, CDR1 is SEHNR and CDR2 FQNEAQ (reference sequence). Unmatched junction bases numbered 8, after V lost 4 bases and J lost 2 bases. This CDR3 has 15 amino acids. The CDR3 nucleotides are TGTGCCAGCAGCTCAAGCGGGGCAGGACCCTACGAGCAGTACTTC. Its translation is CASSSSGAGPYEQYF.

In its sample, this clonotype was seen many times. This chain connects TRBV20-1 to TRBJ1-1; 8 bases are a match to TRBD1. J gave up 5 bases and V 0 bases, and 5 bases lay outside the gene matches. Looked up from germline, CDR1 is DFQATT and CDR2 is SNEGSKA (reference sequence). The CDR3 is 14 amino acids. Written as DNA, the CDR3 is TGCAGTGCTAGAGAACAGGGGGGTGGTACTGAAGCTTTCTTT. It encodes CSAREQGGGTEAFF.

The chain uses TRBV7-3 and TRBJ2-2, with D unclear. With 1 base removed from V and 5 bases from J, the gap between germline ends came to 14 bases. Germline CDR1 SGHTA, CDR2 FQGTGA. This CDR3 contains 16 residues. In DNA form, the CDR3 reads TGTGCCAGCAGCTTAAATGTGGCTGTTAATACCGGGGAGCTGTTTTTT. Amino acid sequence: CASSLNVAVNTGELFF.

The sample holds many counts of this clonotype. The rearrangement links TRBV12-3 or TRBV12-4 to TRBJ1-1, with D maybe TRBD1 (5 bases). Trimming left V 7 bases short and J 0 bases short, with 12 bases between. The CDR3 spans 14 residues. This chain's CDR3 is CASTNRRLNTEAFF. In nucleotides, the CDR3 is TGTGCCAGCACCAACAGGCGGTTGAACACTGAAGCTTTCTTT.

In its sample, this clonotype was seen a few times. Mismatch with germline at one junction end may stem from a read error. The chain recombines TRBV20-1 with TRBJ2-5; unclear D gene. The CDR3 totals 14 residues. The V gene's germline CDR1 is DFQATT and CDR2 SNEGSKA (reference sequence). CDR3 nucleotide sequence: TGCGGTGCTAGTCCGGCGCTAAGTTGGGAGACCCAGTACTTC. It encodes CGASPALSWETQYF.

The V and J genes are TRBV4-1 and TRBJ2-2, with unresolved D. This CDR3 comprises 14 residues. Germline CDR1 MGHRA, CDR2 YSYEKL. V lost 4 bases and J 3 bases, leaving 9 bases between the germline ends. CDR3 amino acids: CASSLGPDTGELFF. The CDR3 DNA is TGCGCCAGCAGCCTCGGGCCTGACACCGGGGAGCTGTTTTTT.

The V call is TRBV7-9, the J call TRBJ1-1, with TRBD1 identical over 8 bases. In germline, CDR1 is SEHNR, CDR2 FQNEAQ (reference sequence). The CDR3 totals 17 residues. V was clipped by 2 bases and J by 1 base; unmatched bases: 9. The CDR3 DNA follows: TGTGCCAGCAGCTTAAAACGACAGGGGTCCCAGAACACTGAAGCTTTCTTT. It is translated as CASSLKRQGSQNTEAFF.